Listed below are T cell receptor beta chains from one sample, sequenced in a study of T cell responses to AZD1222 COVID-19 vaccine. The protocol was immunoSEQ multiplex PCR, while the TCRdb copy is restricted to in-frame clones and leaves out a portion. The sample shows about 120,000 clones, approximately 91% of them seen only once. The specimen was peripheral blood, collected 28 days after the second AZD1222 dose. These receptors came from an adult who received the AZD1222 COVID-19 vaccine. Both conserved end residues are part of each CDR3. A D gene is named only where the DNA matches it firmly. The listing skips clone size in some rows; elsewhere it reads once, few, many or a size class.

d_call	v_call	j_call	clone_size	cdr3_nt	cdr3_aa
TRBD2	TRBV5-1	TRBJ2-1	-	TGCGCCAGCAAGAGAGCGGGAGAAAACAATGAGCAGTTCTTC	CASKRAGENNEQFF
-	TRBV5-5	TRBJ2-3	-	TGTGCCAGCAGCGTACCGGGGCGAGGGGCGCAGTATTTT	CASSVPGRGAQYF
-	TRBV19	TRBJ2-1	-	TGTGCCAGTAGTATACCCTGGGGGGGCGATGAGCAGTTCTTC	CASSIPWGGDEQFF
TRBD1	TRBV6-5	TRBJ1-5	-	TGTGCCAGCACCCCAATTCACAGGGGTGGGCAGCCCCAGCATTTT	CASTPIHRGGQPQHF
TRBD2	TRBV5-1	TRBJ2-7	-	TGCGCCAGCAGCGCGGGACTAGCGGGAGGGCCACGTGAGCAGTACTTC	CASSAGLAGGPREQYF
-	TRBV19	TRBJ1-2	-	TGTGCCAGTAGTATTCGAACAGGGCGCGGCTACACCTTC	CASSIRTGRGYTF
-	TRBV7-9	TRBJ2-1	-	TGTGCCAGCAGCTTAGGGAGGGTTGGGACCAATGAGCAGTTCTTC	CASSLGRVGTNEQFF
-	TRBV19	TRBJ1-2	-	TGTGCCAGTAGTATTTACAGCCGATATGGCTACACCTTC	CASSIYSRYGYTF
-	TRBV11-2	TRBJ2-7	-	TGTGCCAGCAGCTCCTCGCGTTCGGGCGAGCAGTACTTC	CASSSSRSGEQYF
TRBD1	TRBV2	TRBJ1-2	-	TGTGCCAGCAGCCCCGGGCAGGGGGCATTCTATGGCTACACCTTC	CASSPGQGAFYGYTF
-	TRBV12-5	TRBJ1-1	-	TGTGCTAGTGGTTTGGTAAAGGCCCCCACGGGGGAGAACACTGAAGCTTTCTTT	CASGLVKAPTGENTEAFF
-	TRBV2	TRBJ1-1	-	TGTGCCAGCAGTGCAGGACGGTGGGACACTGAAGCTTTCTTT	CASSAGRWDTEAFF
TRBD2	TRBV29-1	TRBJ2-3	-	TGCAGCGTGCGGACTAGCGGGAAGGCAGATACGCAGTATTTT	CSVRTSGKADTQYF
-	TRBV5-4	TRBJ2-5	-	TGTGCCAGCAGCTTGAGGGCTACCGAGGAGGCCCAGTACTTC	CASSLRATEEAQYF
-	TRBV30	TRBJ1-5	-	TGTGCCTGGAGTCGATATAGCAATCAGCCCCAGCATTTT	CAWSRYSNQPQHF
-	TRBV10-2	TRBJ2-5	-	TGCGCCAGCCCCCAAGGGGGGCCGGTCGTATGTCTCAAGATACCCTGCCGCAAAGAGACCCAGTACTTC	CASPQGGPVVCLKIPCRKETQYF
-	TRBV6-4	TRBJ1-3	once	TGTGCCAGCAGTGACGGGTACACCATATATTTT	CASSDGYTIYF
-	TRBV15	TRBJ1-1	few	TGTGCCACCAGCAGAGGGCGCGCGCTCACTGAAGCTTTCTTT	CATSRGRALTEAFF
-	TRBV3-1/TRBV3-2	TRBJ2-7	-	TGTGCCAGCAGCCAAGAATGGGTCGACAGTCGCGAGCAGTACTTC	CASSQEWVDSREQYF
TRBD1	TRBV5-1	TRBJ2-3	-	TGCGCCGGGCGGGACAGGGGCACAGATACGCAGTATTTT	CAGRDRGTDTQYF
-	TRBV6-2/TRBV6-3	TRBJ2-7	-	TGTGCCAGCAGCAATAGCGGATACGAGCAGTACTTC	CASSNSGYEQYF
TRBD1	TRBV7-3	TRBJ2-1	-	TGTGCCAGCAGCTTAGACAGGGGGCACTATGAGCAGTTCTTC	CASSLDRGHYEQFF
TRBD1	TRBV2	TRBJ1-2	-	TGTGCCAGCAGCGGACAGGCGAACTATGGCTACACCTTC	CASSGQANYGYTF
-	TRBV29-1	TRBJ1-2	-	TGCAGCGTAGCCAGGGGAAGTGGCTACACCTTC	CSVARGSGYTF
-	TRBV19	TRBJ1-3	once	TGTGCCAGTAGTATCTGGCCACAAGCGCCTGGAAACACCATATATTTT	CASSIWPQAPGNTIYF
-	TRBV3-1/TRBV3-2	TRBJ2-1	-	TGTGCCAGCAGCCAAGACTCCAGTACCTACAATGAGCAGTTCTTC	CASSQDSSTYNEQFF
-	TRBV5-1	TRBJ1-2	-	TGCGCCAGCAGCTTGGTTGGAGATGGCTACACCTTC	CASSLVGDGYTF
-	TRBV29-1	TRBJ1-2	-	TGCAGCGTCGGCGATTGGGGAACCGGAGGACGCTACACCTTC	CSVGDWGTGGRYTF
-	TRBV6-5	TRBJ2-7	-	TGTGCCAGCACCGGCCAGGGTCCCTACGAGCAGTACTTC	CASTGQGPYEQYF
TRBD1	TRBV13	TRBJ1-1	once	TGTGCCAGCAGCCAACCCGGGACAGGGGTTTATGGAATCACTGAAGCTTTCTTT	CASSQPGTGVYGITEAFF
-	TRBV10-3	TRBJ1-5	-	TGTGCCATCAGTAATCAGGGAATCAATCAGCCCCAGCATTTT	CAISNQGINQPQHF
-	TRBV28	TRBJ1-6	-	TGTGCCAGCAGTTTAGCCGGGACCGCCGCACCCCTCCACTTT	CASSLAGTAAPLHF